What follows describes a single TCR beta chain. Only in-frame clones appear in the TCRdb table, and some are missing; sequencing was by immunoSEQ multiplex PCR. Of approximately 60,000 clones listed, approximately 80% are singletons. V was pared by 2 bases and J by 1 base, with 6 bases between. The CDR3 loop spans 14 amino acids. CDR1 and CDR2 (germline): LNHDA, SQIVND (reference sequence). This entry is derived from a study of OX40 agonist ivuxolimab in advanced cancers. This TCR came from an adult with an advanced solid tumor such as melanoma, head and neck, liver or kidney cancer. This specimen consisted of CD4+ or CD8+ T cells sorted from blood, obtained in a trial of the OX40 agonist ivuxolimab. V and J are TRBV19 and TRBJ1-3; D gene unclear. The CDR3 region has the DNA TGTGCCAGTAGTATATCTGGTTCTGGAAACACCATATATTTT. It specifies CASSISGSGNTIYF.